A selection of T cell receptor beta chains follows, all from one sample in a study of OX40 agonist ivuxolimab in advanced cancers. The repertoire was sequenced with immunoSEQ multiplex PCR; TCRdb's copy has only in-frame clones and lacks some. The sample lists under 80,000 clones; about 90% were seen once. This specimen consisted of CD4+ or CD8+ T cells sorted from blood, obtained in a trial of the OX40 agonist ivuxolimab. These receptors originate from an adult with an advanced solid tumor such as melanoma, head and neck, liver or kidney cancer. The CDR3 runs from the conserved cysteine through the conserved F or W. The order of the fields is D gene, J gene, clone size, V gene, CDR3 DNA, CDR3 protein. The D gene is left open where the match is weak. Not every row has a clone size; where given, it reads once, few, many or a size class.

>.|TRBJ2-1|.|TRBV28
TGTGCCAGCAGAGGGTATAACAATGAGCAGTTCTTC
CASRGYNNEQFF
>.|TRBJ2-2|.|TRBV18
TGTGCCAGCTCACCGCCGGGGGCGAACACCGGGGAGCTGTTTTTT
CASSPPGANTGELFF
>.|TRBJ1-1|.|TRBV30
TGTGCCTGGAGTAAACGGATCATGAACACTGAAGCTTTCTTT
CAWSKRIMNTEAFF
>.|TRBJ1-1|once|TRBV19
TGTGCCAGTAGTATTGGCCCCGTCACTGAAGCTTTCTTT
CASSIGPVTEAFF
>.|TRBJ2-7|.|TRBV28
TGTGCCAGCAGTTTAGAAAGTGGCATGTTCTTC
CASSLESGMFF
>TRBD2|TRBJ2-1|.|TRBV6-1
TGTGCCAGCAGTGAAGACACTAGCGGGAGGATACAGTTCTTC
CASSEDTSGRIQFF
>.|TRBJ2-5|.|TRBV19
TGTGCCAGTAGCTTATTTTCGGGGCGAGACAGAGGGGAGACCCAGTACTTC
CASSLFSGRDRGETQYF
>.|TRBJ2-3|once|TRBV19
TGTGCCAGTAGTACCGGGGTAGGGTTCGCAGATACGCAGTATTTT
CASSTGVGFADTQYF
>TRBD1|TRBJ1-5|.|TRBV5-1
TGCGCCAGCAGCCCCTTGACAGGGGGAGGCCAGCCCCAGCATTTT
CASSPLTGGGQPQHF
>.|TRBJ1-2|.|TRBV5-6
TGTGCCAGCAGCGGCTACGGTGGCTACACCTTC
CASSGYGGYTF
>.|TRBJ2-7|.|TRBV9
TGTGCCAGCAGCGGTGGGACACGCTCCCTTTACGAGCAGTACTTC
CASSGGTRSLYEQYF
>TRBD2|TRBJ2-3|.|TRBV19
TGTGCCAGTAGTTGGCGGGAGAGTGGAACAGATACGCAGTATTTT
CASSWRESGTDTQYF
>TRBD1|TRBJ1-1|.|TRBV9
TGTGCCAGCAGCGTAGAGGGACAGACGAACACTGAAGCTTTCTTT
CASSVEGQTNTEAFF
>TRBD2|TRBJ2-3|.|TRBV4-2
TGTGCCAGCAGCCAAAAACATTTCCAAGGACTAGCGGGGGTGGTTGGCACAGATACGCAGTATTTT
CASSQKHFQGLAGVVGTDTQYF
>.|TRBJ1-2|.|TRBV5-6
TGTGCCAGCAGCCCACAGGATAACTATGGCTACACCTTC
CASSPQDNYGYTF
>.|TRBJ1-5|few|TRBV5-1
TGCGCCAGCAGCTCCGCCCCGGACAATCAGCCCCAGCATTTT
CASSSAPDNQPQHF
>TRBD2|TRBJ2-1|.|TRBV19
TGTGCCAGTAGTACCCGCGGGAGTATATCCTACAATGAGCAGTTCTTC
CASSTRGSISYNEQFF
>.|TRBJ1-1|once|TRBV5-4
TGTGCCAGCAGCTTGGCTTGGGGAAAGGACACTGAAGCTTTCTTT
CASSLAWGKDTEAFF
>.|TRBJ2-3|.|TRBV2
TGTGCCAGCAACGGACAGACAAGAACAGATACGCAGTATTTT
CASNGQTRTDTQYF
>.|TRBJ2-1|.|TRBV9
TGTGCCAGCAGCGTAGCTAGCCGGCGGGGGCGGCTTTACAATGAGCAGTTCTTC
CASSVASRRGRLYNEQFF
>TRBD1|TRBJ2-1|once|TRBV6-1
TGTGCCAGCAGTCCCTGGGACAGGGGGCAGAATGAGCAGTTCTTC
CASSPWDRGQNEQFF
>.|TRBJ1-6|.|TRBV10-3
TGTGCCATCAGTGATGTCGTAGACGGCCACTTTCCCCTCCACTTT
CAISDVVDGHFPLHF
>.|TRBJ1-4|.|TRBV27
TGTGCCAGCAGTCCCCGAACAACTAATGAAAAACTGTTTTTT
CASSPRTTNEKLFF
>TRBD1|TRBJ1-1|.|TRBV4-3
TGCGCCAGCAGCCAAGGACAGGGGGCGGAGAGGGCTGAAGCTTTCTTT
CASSQGQGAERAEAFF
>.|TRBJ1-1|few|TRBV10-3
TGTGCCATCAGGTGGGGGGAGAACACTGAAGCTTTCTTT
CAIRWGENTEAFF
>.|TRBJ2-5|.|TRBV7-6
TGTGCCAGCAGCCAAACAGGGTCGGAGACCCAGTACTTC
CASSQTGSETQYF
>.|TRBJ2-7|.|TRBV5-4
TGTGCCAGCAGCGTGGGCGAGACCTACGAGCAGTACTTC
CASSVGETYEQYF
>TRBD1|TRBJ2-7|.|TRBV5-1
TGCGCCAGCAGCTTGGAAGGACAGGGGAGGAACGAGCAGTACTTC
CASSLEGQGRNEQYF
>.|TRBJ1-6|.|TRBV28
TGTGCCAGCACCGTCCTACCATCCTTGAATTCACCCCTCCACTTT
CASTVLPSLNSPLHF
>TRBD2|TRBJ2-7|.|TRBV4-3
TGCGCCAGCAGCCAAGGCCGGGGGGTCCTGGGCTACGAGCAGTACTTC
CASSQGRGVLGYEQYF
>TRBD2|TRBJ2-7|.|TRBV29-1
TGCAGCGTTGAAGTCCGGGGGGAAACCTACGAGCAGTACTTC
CSVEVRGETYEQYF
>TRBD1|TRBJ2-7|.|TRBV18
TGTGCCAGCTCACCACCGTGGACAGGACTTTCCGAGCAGTACTTC
CASSPPWTGLSEQYF
>TRBD1|TRBJ1-2|.|TRBV27
TGTGCCAGCAGTCTGCAGGGGGCCAACTATGGCTACACCTTC
CASSLQGANYGYTF
>.|TRBJ2-2|.|TRBV28
TGTGCCAGCACGGACAAGTCTGGAGTCACCGGGGAGCTGTTTTTT
CASTDKSGVTGELFF
>.|TRBJ1-2|.|TRBV19
TGTGCCAGTAGTATCTCGTGGCAGATCGAAAACTATGGCTACACCTTC
CASSISWQIENYGYTF
>TRBD2|TRBJ2-7|.|TRBV19
TGTGCCAGTAGTTCTAGGGCTAGCGGGAGCTACGAGCAGTACTTC
CASSSRASGSYEQYF
>TRBD1|TRBJ2-1|.|TRBV28
TGTGCCAGCATCCCCCGGGACAGGGGTATTCCCTACAATGAGCAGTTCTTC
CASIPRDRGIPYNEQFF
>.|TRBJ2-3|.|TRBV30
TGTGCCTGGAGTGGTCGGGAGTACGGCGCTACGCAGTATTTT
CAWSGREYGATQYF
>.|TRBJ2-7|.|TRBV6-1
TGTGCCAGCAGTGAAGACATTAGATCCTACGAGCAGTACTTC
CASSEDIRSYEQYF
>.|TRBJ1-1|.|TRBV10-3
TGTGCCATCATGCCCCAACGAACATCGAACACTGAAGCTTTCTTT
CAIMPQRTSNTEAFF
>.|TRBJ2-3|.|TRBV2
TGTGCCAGCAGTCCCCCGGGGGCTAACACAGATACGCAGTATTTT
CASSPPGANTDTQYF
>.|TRBJ1-1|.|TRBV19
TGTGCCAGTAGTGCCAGGGGTGCGAACACTGAAGCTTTCTTT
CASSARGANTEAFF
>TRBD1|TRBJ1-5|once|TRBV6-1
TGTGCCAGCAGATCACAGGGGGGCAATCAGCCCCAGCATTTT
CASRSQGGNQPQHF
>TRBD1|TRBJ1-1|.|TRBV6-5
TGTGCCAGCAGTCGGACAGGGGGGACTGAAGCTTTCTTT
CASSRTGGTEAFF
>.|TRBJ1-1|.|TRBV7-2
TGTGCCAGCAGCTTGAGTTCAAGCTTGAACACTGAAGCTTTCTTT
CASSLSSSLNTEAFF
>.|TRBJ1-6|.|TRBV6-1
TGTGCCAGCAGTGAACGGGCTCCTAGGGCCCCATCAAGGACAGTGAGCTCCTATAATTCACCCCTCCACTTT
CASSERAPRAPSRTVSSYNSPLHF
>TRBD2|TRBJ2-1|.|TRBV7-9
TGTGCCAGCAGCTTATTTGACGGGAGGGCCGGGAATGAGCAGTTCTTC
CASSLFDGRAGNEQFF
>.|TRBJ2-4|.|TRBV19
TGTGCCAGGGGTGGGCAGACCAAAAACATTCAGTACTTC
CARGGQTKNIQYF
>TRBD2|TRBJ2-3|.|TRBV7-2
TGTGCCAGCAGCTTAGGGGGAGGGCCGAGCACAGATACGCAGTATTTT
CASSLGGGPSTDTQYF
>.|TRBJ2-7|.|TRBV5-1
TGCGCCAGCAGCTTGGAGGGAATTTACGAGCAGTACTTC
CASSLEGIYEQYF
>.|TRBJ2-1|.|TRBV12-5
TGTGCTAGTGGTTTGGGGGGGAATGAGCAGTTCTTC
CASGLGGNEQFF
>.|TRBJ2-5|once|TRBV5-1
TGCGCCAGCAGCTTGAATGGGGGAGAGACCCAGTACTTC
CASSLNGGETQYF
>TRBD1|TRBJ1-5|.|TRBV28
TGTGCCAGCAGTTCCCAGGGGGCGAATCAGCCCCAGCATTTT
CASSSQGANQPQHF
>.|TRBJ2-2|.|TRBV6-5
TGTGCCAGCAGTTACGGGGTTCTGGGCACCGGGGAGCTGTTTTTT
CASSYGVLGTGELFF
>TRBD1|TRBJ1-5|.|TRBV23-1
TGCGCCAGCAGTCAATCCTCCAACAGGGGGCTAGGCAATCAGCCCCAGCATTTT
CASSQSSNRGLGNQPQHF